The sequence of this T cell receptor beta chain was determined in a study of T cells in Graves' hyperthyroidism and ophthalmopathy. Turning to the study itself: Peripheral blood was taken when the disease was first diagnosed, before any treatment began. Study-wide results and limits: Using 13 V-J features, a model discriminated ophthalmopathy from stable hyperthyroidism.

As to this clonotype: Its antigen is undetermined. Sequence at one end of the junction differs from germline and may be a read error.

CDR3 length: 14 amino acids. Germline CDR1 is MNHEY and CDR2 is SMNVEV (reference sequence). TCR beta CDR3 region amplification was performed from RNA transcripts. Primed by the HTBI set, a first-round RT-PCR was run on the TCR CDR3. TCRdb ran MiXCR on the multiplex PCR reads and lists one entry per CDR3 protein. Of some 360,000 distinct CDR3 sequences in the sample, 15% to 20% were seen once. This TCR was sampled from a woman between 35 and 50 years old with Graves' ophthalmopathy. The sample consisted of blood. The chain links TRBV27 to TRBJ2-1, with D perhaps assigned TRBD1 or TRBD2 (5 bases each). CDR3 loop: CASSGGTGWNEQLF. The DNA for the CDR3 is TGTGCCAGCAGTGGAGGAACAGGTTGGAATGAGCAGTTATTC.